This T cell receptor (beta chain) emerged from a study of shared clonotypes between healthy human individuals. This CDR3 is built from 14 residues. Assay: immunoSEQ multiplex PCR; the TCRdb copy retains only in-frame clones and omits some. The sample holds 400,000 to 600,000 clones, about 96% seen once. Source material: naive CD4+ T cells sorted from blood. Specified subset: CD45RA+ positively selected. The V call is TRBV21-1, the J call TRBJ2-3; no check of the table's D call, TRBD1, against the DNA was made. TRBV21-1 is tagged as a pseudogene. This TCR came from a woman aged 25 to 39 in good health. Written as DNA, the CDR3 is TGTGCCAGCAGCAAGAGATTTAAGCAGGGTACGCAGTATTTT. Its protein product is CASSKRFKQGTQYF.